The present entry profiles one T cell receptor (beta chain) with its context. These data are taken from a study of blood T cell repertoires in COVID-19. Produced via immunoSEQ multiplex PCR; TCRdb's table is partial and in-frame only. The table records tens of thousands of clones, about 85% of them present only once. The CDR3 contains 14 residues. The germline V gene has CDR1 SGDLS and CDR2 YYNGEE. Unmatched junction bases numbered 2, after V lost 3 bases and J lost 0 bases. Material: peripheral blood. The chain uses TRBV9 and TRBJ2-7; the match to TRBD1 covers 8 bases. This receptor was obtained from a human donor in a cohort sampled during active COVID-19. The CDR3: CASSAGGSSYEQYF. The CDR3 nucleotides are TGTGCCAGCAGCGCAGGGGGCAGCTCCTACGAGCAGTACTTC.